Described below is a single TCR beta chain sequence and its context. As yet, its antigen is unknown. The data are from a study of T cells after yellow fever vaccination. At the level of the study: Fractions of low cell number were prepared using SMART-Seq v4 Ultra Low Input. General observations from the study: Across the CD4 and CD8 compartments, a small share of clonotypes was present in both.

5'RACE template switching generated TCR cDNA, adding a universal primer site and UMIs. MiXCR was run by TCRdb on the 5' RACE reads, yielding one entry per CDR3 protein. In the table there are about 350,000 distinct CDR3 sequences, over 4% of which are singletons. Unmatched junction bases numbered 6, after V lost 5 bases and J lost 6 bases. This CDR3 comprises 13 residues. Germline V gene lookup returns CDR1 SEHNR and CDR2 FQNEAQ (reference sequence). This specimen consisted of PBMCs, obtained 5 days after the yellow fever booster vaccination. The V and J genes are TRBV7-9 and TRBJ1-2, with 7 bases aligning to TRBD1. This clonotype was obtained from a man aged 18 to 30 who received the YFV17D yellow fever vaccine. CDR3 DNA sequence: TGTGCCAGCAGCCACGGGACAGCGGATGGCTACACCTTC. This sequence encodes CASSHGTADGYTF.